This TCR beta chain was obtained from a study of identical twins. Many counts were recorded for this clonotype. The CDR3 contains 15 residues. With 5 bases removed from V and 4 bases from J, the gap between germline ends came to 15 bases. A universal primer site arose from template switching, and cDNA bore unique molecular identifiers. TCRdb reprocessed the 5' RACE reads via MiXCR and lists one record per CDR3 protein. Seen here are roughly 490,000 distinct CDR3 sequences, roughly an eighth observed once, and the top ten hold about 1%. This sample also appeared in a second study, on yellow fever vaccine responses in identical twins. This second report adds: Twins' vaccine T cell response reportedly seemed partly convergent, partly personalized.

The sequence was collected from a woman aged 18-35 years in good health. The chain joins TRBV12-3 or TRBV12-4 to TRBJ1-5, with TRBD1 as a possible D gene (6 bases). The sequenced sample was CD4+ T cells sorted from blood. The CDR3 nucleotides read TGTGCCAGCAGTCCTACCGGGACAAGAAATCAGCCCCAGCATTTT. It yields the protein CASSPTGTRNQPQHF.